This T cell receptor (beta chain) derives from a study of response to subunit inactivated influenza vaccine. Using its own MiXCR run on the RT-PCR reads, TCRdb lists one record per CDR3 protein. The sample holds around 750,000 distinct CDR3 sequences, 21% seen once. Study-wide results and caveats: Authors proposed each seasonal influenza vaccination draws in few new T cells.

V lost 4 bases and J lost 6, with 16 bases in between. The CDR3 is made up of 14 amino acids. The germline CDR1 and CDR2 sequences are MNHEY and SVGAGI. To note about this clonotype: The antigen is unknown.

The input for sequencing was PBMCs from blood, taken around 5 days after vaccination. This sequence originates from a man between 45 and 60 years old who received an inactivated influenza vaccine. The chain carries TRBV6-5 and TRBJ2-7; D uncertain. CDR3 residues: CASSSTTREREQYF. CDR3 coding DNA: TGTGCCAGCAGTTCCACGACAAGAGAGCGCGAGCAGTACTTC.